This T cell receptor (beta chain) was recorded in a study of cytomegalovirus exposure and HLA in healthy donors. As for the study in general: Clustering assigned 70% to 90% of the approximately 400 genotyped donors to the Caucasian-associated ancestry cluster. Findings and limits, study-wide: Researchers had no immune exposure information except CMV serostatus available.

Sampled while nominally healthy, donors likely had unrecorded immune exposures. The PCR had 60 Vbeta and 13 Jbeta primers. Sequenced by immunoSEQ multiplex PCR; TCRdb stores in-frame clones only, minus some. The sample lists about 270,000 clones, roughly two thirds occurring once. Germline assignment: CDR1 SGHRS and CDR2 YFSETQ. This CDR3 has 15 residues. V trimming: 4 bases; J trimming: 2 bases; junction bases outside the gene matches: 7. Details on this clone: Its antigen is not known.

The chain links TRBV5-1 to TRBJ2-3; the match to TRBD2 covers 7 bases. The source material was PBMCs. This clonotype was obtained from a female donor in good health and CMV-seronegative. CDR3 nucleotide sequence: TGCGCCAGCAGCCCCCCTAGCGGCATCACAGATACGCAGTATTTT. Amino acid sequence: CASSPPSGITDTQYF.